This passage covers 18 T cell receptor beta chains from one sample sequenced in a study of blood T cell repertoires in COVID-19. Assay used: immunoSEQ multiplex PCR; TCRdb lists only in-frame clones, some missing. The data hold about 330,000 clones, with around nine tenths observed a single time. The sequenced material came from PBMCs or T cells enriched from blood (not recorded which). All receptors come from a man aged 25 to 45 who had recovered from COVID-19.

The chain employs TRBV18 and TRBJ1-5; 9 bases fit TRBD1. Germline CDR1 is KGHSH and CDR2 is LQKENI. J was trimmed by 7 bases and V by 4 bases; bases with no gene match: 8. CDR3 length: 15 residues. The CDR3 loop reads CASSQDRGGMQPQHF. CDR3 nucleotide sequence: TGTGCCAGCTCACAAGACAGGGGGGGAATGCAGCCCCAGCATTTT.

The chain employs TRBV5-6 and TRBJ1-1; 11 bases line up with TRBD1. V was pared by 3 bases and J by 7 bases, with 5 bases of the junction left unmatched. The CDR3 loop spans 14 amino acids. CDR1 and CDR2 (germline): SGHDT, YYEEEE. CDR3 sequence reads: CASSWDRGNFEAFF. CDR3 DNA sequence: TGTGCCAGCAGCTGGGACAGGGGGAATTTTGAAGCTTTCTTT. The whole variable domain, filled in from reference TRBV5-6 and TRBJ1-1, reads DAGVTQSPTHLIKTRGQQVTLRCSPKSGHDTVSWYQQALGQGPQFIFQYYEEEERQRGNFPDRFSGHQFPNYSSELNVNALLLGDSALYLCASSWDRGNFEAFFGQGTRLTVV.

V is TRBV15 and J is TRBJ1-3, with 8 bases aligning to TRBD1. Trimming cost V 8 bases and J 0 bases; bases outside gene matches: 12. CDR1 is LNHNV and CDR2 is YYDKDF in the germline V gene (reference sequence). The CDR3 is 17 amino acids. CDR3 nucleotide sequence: TGTGCCACCCAAAGACAGGGGATGACGAGCTCTGGAAACACCATATATTTT. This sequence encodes CATQRQGMTSSGNTIYF.

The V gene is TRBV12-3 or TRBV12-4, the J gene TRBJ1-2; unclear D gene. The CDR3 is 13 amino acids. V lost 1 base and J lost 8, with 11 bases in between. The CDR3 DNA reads TGTGCCAGCAGTTTAGGGGAGATTTGGGGCTACACCTTC. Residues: CASSLGEIWGYTF.

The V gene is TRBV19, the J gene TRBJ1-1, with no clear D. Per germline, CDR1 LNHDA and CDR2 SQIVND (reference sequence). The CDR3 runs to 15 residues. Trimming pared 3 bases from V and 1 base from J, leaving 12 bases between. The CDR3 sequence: CASSIGRVKNTEAFF. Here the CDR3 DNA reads TGTGCCAGTAGTATCGGTCGTGTAAAGAACACTGAAGCTTTCTTT.

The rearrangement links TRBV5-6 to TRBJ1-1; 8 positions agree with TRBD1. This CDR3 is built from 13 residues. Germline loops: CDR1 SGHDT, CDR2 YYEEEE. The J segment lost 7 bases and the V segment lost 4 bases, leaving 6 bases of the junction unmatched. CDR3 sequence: CASSRTGGGEAFF. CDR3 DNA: TGTGCCAGCAGCCGTACAGGGGGTGGTGAAGCTTTCTTT.

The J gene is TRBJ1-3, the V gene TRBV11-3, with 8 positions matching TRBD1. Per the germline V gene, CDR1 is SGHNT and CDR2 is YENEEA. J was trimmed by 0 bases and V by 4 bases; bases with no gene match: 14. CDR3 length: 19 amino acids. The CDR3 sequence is CASSCHGRDRMYSGNTIYF. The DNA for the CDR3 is TGTGCCAGCAGCTGCCATGGGAGGGACAGGATGTACTCTGGAAACACCATATATTTT.

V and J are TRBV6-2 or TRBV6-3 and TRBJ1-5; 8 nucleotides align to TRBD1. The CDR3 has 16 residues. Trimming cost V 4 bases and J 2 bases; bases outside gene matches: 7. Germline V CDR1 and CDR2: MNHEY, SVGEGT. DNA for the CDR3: TGTGCCAGCAGTTTGCCCGGACAGGGTGGCAATCAGCCCCAGCATTTT. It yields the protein CASSLPGQGGNQPQHF.

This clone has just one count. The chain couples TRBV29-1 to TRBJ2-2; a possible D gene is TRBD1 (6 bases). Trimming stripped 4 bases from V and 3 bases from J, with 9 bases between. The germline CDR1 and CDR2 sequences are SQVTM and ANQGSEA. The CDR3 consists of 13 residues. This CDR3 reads CSVVSGDTGELFF. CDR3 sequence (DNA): TGCAGCGTTGTCTCAGGGGACACCGGGGAGCTGTTTTTT.

CDR3 sequence: CASSQVLAGGPGTDTQYF. The CDR3 DNA sequence: TGTGCCAGCAGCCAAGTACTAGCGGGGGGGCCGGGCACAGATACGCAGTATTTT. This chain uses TRBV4-2 with TRBJ2-3; TRBD2 aligns across 13 bases. Trimming cost V 1 base and J 1 base; bases outside gene matches: 5. The CDR3 is 18 amino acids. Germline CDR1 and CDR2: LGHNA and YNFKEQ.

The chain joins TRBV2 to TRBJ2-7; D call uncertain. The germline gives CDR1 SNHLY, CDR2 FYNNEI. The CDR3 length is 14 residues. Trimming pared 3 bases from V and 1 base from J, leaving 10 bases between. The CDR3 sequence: CASSDPGISYEQYF. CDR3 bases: TGTGCCAGCAGTGACCCAGGCATTTCCTACGAGCAGTACTTC. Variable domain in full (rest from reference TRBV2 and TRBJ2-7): EPEVTQTPSHQVTQMGQEVILRCVPISNHLYFYWYRQILGQKVEFLVSFYNNEISEKSEIFDDQFSVERPDGSNFTLKIRSTKLEDSAMYFCASSDPGISYEQYFGPGTRLTVT.

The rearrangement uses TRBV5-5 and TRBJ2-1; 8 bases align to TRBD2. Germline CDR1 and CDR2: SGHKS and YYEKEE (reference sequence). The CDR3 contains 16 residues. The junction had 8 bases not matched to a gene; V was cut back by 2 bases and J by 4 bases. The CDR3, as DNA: TGTGCCAGCAGCTTTCTGTCCAGCGGGGGATACAATGAGCAGTTCTTC. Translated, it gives CASSFLSSGGYNEQFF.

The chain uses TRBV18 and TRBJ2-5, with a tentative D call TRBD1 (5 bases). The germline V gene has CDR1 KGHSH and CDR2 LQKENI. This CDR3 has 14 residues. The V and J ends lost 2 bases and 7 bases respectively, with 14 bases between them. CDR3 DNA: TGTGCCAGCTCACCAGGGGCCAGCGTTGGGACCCAGTACTTC. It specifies CASSPGASVGTQYF.

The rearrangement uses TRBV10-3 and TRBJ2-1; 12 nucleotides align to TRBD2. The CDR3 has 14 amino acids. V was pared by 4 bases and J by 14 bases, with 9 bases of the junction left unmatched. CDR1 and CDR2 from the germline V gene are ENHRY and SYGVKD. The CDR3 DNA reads TGTGCCATCAGTGGTTCTAGCGGGGGGGAATGGAAGTTCTTC. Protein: CAISGSSGGEWKFF.

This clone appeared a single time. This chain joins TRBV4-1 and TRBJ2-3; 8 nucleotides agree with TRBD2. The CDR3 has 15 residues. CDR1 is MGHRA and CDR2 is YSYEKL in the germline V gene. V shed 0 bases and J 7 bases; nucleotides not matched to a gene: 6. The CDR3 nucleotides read TGCGCCAGCAGCCAAGATTCGGGAGGGCCCAATACGCAGTATTTT. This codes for CASSQDSGGPNTQYF.

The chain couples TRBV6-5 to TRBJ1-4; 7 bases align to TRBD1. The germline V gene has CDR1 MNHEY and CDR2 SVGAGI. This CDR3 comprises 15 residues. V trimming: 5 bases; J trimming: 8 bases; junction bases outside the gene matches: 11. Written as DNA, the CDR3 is TGTGCCAGCAGTACCCGGGACAGCCTGAGCGAAAAACTGTTTTTT. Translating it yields CASSTRDSLSEKLFF.

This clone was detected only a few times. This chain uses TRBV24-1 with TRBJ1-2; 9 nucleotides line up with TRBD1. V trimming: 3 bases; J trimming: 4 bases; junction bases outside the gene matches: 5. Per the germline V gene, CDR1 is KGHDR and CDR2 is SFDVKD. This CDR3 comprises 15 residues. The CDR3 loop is CATSDRQGGGYGYTF. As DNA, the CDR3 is TGTGCCACCAGTGATCGACAGGGGGGTGGCTATGGCTACACCTTC.

Here the CDR3 DNA reads TGTGCCAGCAGCTTACCCCGACAGTTCACCGGGGAGCTGTTTTTT. Translating it yields CASSLPRQFTGELFF. The V gene is TRBV7-9, the J gene TRBJ2-2; possible D gene TRBD1, 5 bases. The CDR3 spans 15 residues. Germline V gene sequence: CDR1 SEHNR, CDR2 FQNEAQ (reference sequence). The ends were cut back, 2 bases at V and 4 bases at J, with 11 bases in the middle.